This T cell receptor (beta chain) emerged from a study of shared clonotypes between healthy human individuals. Whole-study context: For every donor, three CD4 naive, three CD4 memory, two CD8 naive and one CD8 memory plates were used.

A split of CD4+ cells into CD45RA+ naive and CD45RA-negative memory subsets was performed. Original processing notes: Because ImmunoSEQ provided only junction sequences with no quality scores, the filtering differed. Clones were read by immunoSEQ multiplex PCR, and TCRdb kept only the in-frame ones, dropping some. That table gives V, J and clone size, and the DNA gave D and trimming. The sample lists over a million clones, roughly 96% occurring once. The CDR3 is 14 residues long. V gave up 5 bases and J gave up 7 bases; unmatched junction bases: 8. In germline, CDR1 is MNHEY, CDR2 SMNVEV (reference sequence). Regarding the study as a whole: Generally, estimated richness proved larger in naive subsets than it did in memory subsets.

As regards this clone: Its target is not known.

The chain carries TRBV27 and TRBJ2-1, with 7 bases matching TRBD2. The sample comprised naive CD4+ T cells sorted from blood. Specified subset: CD45RA+ positively selected. This clonotype originated in a man aged 25 to 40 in good health. CDR3 DNA sequence: TGTGCCAGCAGTAATCCTAGCGGTGTTAATGAGCAGTTCTTC. Translating it yields CASSNPSGVNEQFF.